This T cell receptor (beta chain) was identified during a study of siplizumab effects on memory and regulatory T cells (dated by TCRdb to the late 2010s). Turning to the overall study: The study examined how the anti-CD2 antibody siplizumab affects alloreactive T-cell subsets in allogeneic mixed lymphocyte reactions built from human PBMCs. What the work shows at the level of the full study, not this receptor alone: Because sequences below about 10^-5 frequency were poorly captured, only a minor fraction of alloreactive clones could be mapped to unstimulated subsets. Siplizumab significantly reduced the cumulative frequency of alloreactive sequences traceable to unstimulated CD4+ memory T cells. Compared with memory T cells, unstimulated naive T cells appeared more diverse, and naive cells seemed to make a substantial contribution to the alloresponse. No functional confirmation was obtained for the suppressive function of proliferating Tregs from siplizumab cultures. Among mappable alloreactive CD4+ clones, an average Treg-derived fraction of about 70% was observed with siplizumab, compared with less than 35% in control reactions. A naive or memory phenotype could not be assigned to roughly 75-95% of proliferating CD4+ or CD8+ clones.

CDR1 ENHRY and CDR2 SYGVKD were looked up in the germline V gene. Cut back by 6 bases and 3 bases, the V and J ends lie 20 bases apart. The CDR3 measures 16 amino acids from cysteine to phenylalanine. Only the CDR3 portion is preserved as DNA: 48 bases, with reading frame beginning at the first base. This clone was detected once. Its antigen remains unidentified. No much larger clone is present one base from it, and per-base qualities are unavailable. To prepare the library, the immunoSEQ multiplex PCR assay was applied. Roughly 100,000 TCR templates per sample were assayed on the deep sequencing platform. Genomic DNA extracted from sorted T cells was used for TCRbeta CDR3 sequencing. Processing in the source paper ran as follows. The R programming language was used for clonal analysis of TCRbeta CDR3 data. Alloreactive CD4+ and CD8+ clones were identified by comparing unstimulated samples to CFSE-low samples taken after the reaction. Regulatory or non-regulatory origin of alloreactive CD4+ clones was assigned by matching sequences to the sorted unstimulated Treg and non-Treg repertoires. What TCRdb holds here is the immuneACCESS table cut down to in-frame rearrangements. Part of the clones is not present; checked against another copy, under half of the missing clones reflect an unresolved V gene, and the others are unexplained. For V, J and clone size, that table is used; D and trimming come from the DNA. This sample holds 100,000 to 110,000 clones; about 95% were observed only once. Clones ranked in the top ten supply 1% to 1.5% of the sample.

Sorted unstimulated T cells and proliferating T cells recovered from mixed lymphocyte reactions were subjected to TCRbeta CDR3 sequencing. Fresh whole blood from more than 9 HLA-typed healthy donors served as the source for isolating PBMCs. To map where alloreactive clones came from, unstimulated CD4+ non-regulatory T cells were FACS-sorted. This TCR was recovered from a human donor in good health. The chain couples TRBV10-3 to TRBJ1-2, with TRBD1 tentatively as D gene (5 bases match). The sequenced sample consisted of non-Treg CD4+ T cells sorted from blood. The sample's cell subset or site label is to be understood as: FACS-sorted unstimulated CD4+ non-regulatory T cells. At the DNA level, the sequence is TGTGCCATCAGCCCTGAGGGGAGCACCCCACACTATGGCTACACCTTC. Translated, it reads CAISPEGSTPHYGYTF.